This entry lists 17 T cell receptor beta chains sequenced from one sample in a study of low-dose radiotherapy and immunotherapy resistance in tumors. TRAV- and TRBV-specific primers, spanning alpha and beta chains, primed first-strand cDNA. A roughly 20-cycle PCR with a constant-region primer and V-primer adapter amplified TCRs. TCRdb recomputed calls from the reads with MiXCR, one row per CDR3 protein. This table holds about 84,000 distinct CDR3 sequences, around a sixth found once. Time point described: after trial treatment. Treatment of the sample: LDRT plus nivolumab, ipilimumab, low-dose cyclophosphamide and aspirin (RACIN trial). This material consisted of PBMCs, taken after low-dose radiotherapy plus immunotherapy. These receptors all stem from a male donor with prostate cancer.

This clonotype was counted at least ten times. V and J are TRBV19 and TRBJ1-5; 7 nucleotides agree with TRBD1. The CDR3 has 17 amino acids. The trim removed 6 bases at V and 2 bases at J, leaving 13 bases unmatched. Germline V gene lookup returns CDR1 LNHDA and CDR2 SQIVND (reference sequence). CDR3 in DNA: TGTGCCAGTAGGACCGGGACAGACTTGGGGGGCAATCAGCCCCAGCATTTT. Translation: CASRTGTDLGGNQPQHF.

This clonotype was seen ten or more times. This rearrangement joins TRBV21-1 to TRBJ2-1; TRBD1 reflects the table's D call only, with no check against the DNA. TRBV21-1 corresponds to a pseudogene. This CDR3 is built from 13 residues. The CDR3: CASSGQPNNEQFF. The CDR3, as DNA: TGTGCCAGCTCGGGACAGCCGAACAATGAGCAGTTCTTC.

The sample holds many counts of this clonotype. The chain combines TRBV19 with TRBJ2-1; the match to TRBD2 covers 8 bases. With 1 base clipped from V and 6 bases from J, the junction kept 11 bases outside the gene matches. The CDR3 runs 17 residues. Germline V gene lookup returns CDR1 LNHDA and CDR2 SQIVND (reference sequence). CDR3 sequence: CASSIGAASGRANEQFF. The CDR3 coding sequence is TGTGCCAGTAGTATAGGGGCCGCTAGCGGGCGGGCCAATGAGCAGTTCTTC.

V is TRBV19 and J is TRBJ2-7; weak D call: TRBD2 (6 bases). The V gene lost 8 bases and the J gene lost 1 base, with 18 bases spanning the gap. Per germline, CDR1 LNHDA and CDR2 SQIVND (reference sequence). The length of the CDR3 is 15 residues. The CDR3 nucleotides are TGTGCCAGTCTGCGACGGAGGGAGAGATCCTACGAGCAGTACTTC. Protein product: CASLRRRERSYEQYF.

This clonotype was detected ten times or more. This chain joins TRBV9 and TRBJ2-2, with D perhaps TRBD2 (6 bases). Germline V lookup: CDR1 SGDLS, CDR2 YYNGEE. This CDR3 is 14 amino acids long. Trimming removed 0 bases from V and 3 bases from J, with 6 bases in between. The CDR3 DNA follows: TGTGCCAGCAGCGTAGGGGGGGACACCGGGGAGCTGTTTTTT. Encoded protein: CASSVGGDTGELFF.

The genes are TRBV28 and TRBJ1-2; 9 bases map to TRBD1. This CDR3 region has 15 residues. CDR1 is MDHEN and CDR2 is SYDVKM in the germline V gene. Trimming cost V 5 bases and J 4 bases; bases outside gene matches: 8. CDR3 coding DNA: TGTGCCAGCAGTACCTTCGGACAGGGGTTCTATGGCTACACCTTC. It is translated as CASSTFGQGFYGYTF.

The chain joins TRBV28 to TRBJ1-1; the D gene is possibly TRBD1 (6 bases). Trimming removed 7 bases from V and 0 bases from J, with 15 bases in between. The germline V gene encodes CDR1 MDHEN and CDR2 SYDVKM. This CDR3 contains 15 residues. In nucleotides, the CDR3 is TGTGCCAGCACTGGTCCGGGACAACTGAACACTGAAGCTTTCTTT. It specifies CASTGPGQLNTEAFF.

This clonotype showed up many times. The V gene is TRBV6-2 or TRBV6-3, the J gene TRBJ2-1; 10 bases match TRBD2. Germline-derived CDR1 and CDR2 are MNHEY and SVGEGT. V shed 3 bases and J 2 bases; nucleotides not matched to a gene: 13. CDR3 length: 19 amino acids. CDR3 bases: TGTGCCAGCAGTTATAGTCTAGCGGGAGAGGGGGGGACCTACAATGAGCAGTTCTTC. It encodes CASSYSLAGEGGTYNEQFF.

This clonotype was seen repeatedly, ten times or more. The chain recombines TRBV23-1 with TRBJ2-5; D is possibly TRBD1 (5 bases). TRBV23-1 is known as an ORF, though its function is uncertain. Trimming left V 7 bases short and J 10 bases short, with 19 bases between. CDR3 length equals 13 residues. CDR3 sequence: CASIKGAVGFQYF. The CDR3 coding sequence is TGCGCCAGCATAAAAGGGGCGGTGGGCTTCCAGTACTTC.

In this sample, this clonotype turned up many times. The chain employs TRBV4-3 and TRBJ1-1, with 7 bases matching TRBD1. Germline CDR1 LGHNA, CDR2 YSLEER. The J segment lost 4 bases and the V segment lost 2 bases, leaving 7 bases of the junction unmatched. The CDR3 sequence is 15 residues long. CDR3 amino acids: CASSQSYRGVTEAFF. The CDR3 nucleotides are TGCGCCAGCAGCCAATCGTACAGGGGAGTCACTGAAGCTTTCTTT.

The sample holds many counts of this clonotype. CDR3 residues: CASSPQRGGSEAFF. DNA of the CDR3: TGTGCCAGCAGCCCCCAGAGGGGAGGGTCTGAAGCTTTCTTT. This sequence joins TRBV7-2 and TRBJ1-1; perhaps TRBD1 as D (5 bases). Germline V gene sequence: CDR1 SGHTA, CDR2 FQGNSA. With 5 bases removed from V and 6 bases from J, the gap between germline ends came to 16 bases. CDR3 length: 14 amino acids.

This clonotype occurred many times. The chain links TRBV2 to TRBJ2-7; D gene ambiguous. The V gene lost 8 bases and the J gene lost 1 base, with 9 bases spanning the gap. This CDR3 region has 12 residues. CDR1 is SNHLY and CDR2 is FYNNEI in the germline V gene. CDR3 region: CASVTSSYEQYF. CDR3 DNA: TGTGCCAGCGTGACATCTTCCTACGAGCAGTACTTC.

This clonotype showed up many times. V is TRBV2 and J is TRBJ2-2, with D perhaps matching TRBD1 (6 bases). Germline V gene data show CDR1 as SNHLY and CDR2 as FYNNEI. The V and J ends lost 6 bases and 4 bases respectively, with 15 bases between them. This CDR3 is 15 amino acids long. The CDR3 reads CASRVTEQGTGELFF. As DNA, the CDR3 is TGTGCCAGCAGAGTGACAGAACAGGGCACCGGGGAGCTGTTTTTT.

This clonotype was detected many times. V and J are TRBV6-2 or TRBV6-3 and TRBJ2-1; D is undetermined. With 6 bases removed from V and 8 bases from J, the gap between germline ends came to 14 bases. The CDR3 runs to 13 residues. Germline CDR1 reads MNHEY; CDR2 reads SVGEGT. DNA for the CDR3: TGTGCCAGCAGATCTTCCACGGTCGATGAGCAGTTCTTC. It codes for CASRSSTVDEQFF.

This clonotype was recorded many times. The chain carries TRBV3-1 and TRBJ1-5; no clear D. The CDR3 consists of 15 residues. Germline V gene lookup returns CDR1 LGHDT and CDR2 YNNKEL (reference sequence). The V and J ends lost 0 bases and 2 bases respectively, with 8 bases between them. Written as DNA, the CDR3 is TGTGCCAGCAGCCAAGAGGGGTATGGCAATCAGCCCCAGCATTTT. Its translation is CASSQEGYGNQPQHF. Using reference TRBV3-1 and TRBJ1-5 for the parts outside the CDR3, the full variable domain is DTAVSQTPKYLVTQMGNDKSIKCEQNLGHDTMYWYKQDSKKFLKIMFSYNNKELIINETVPNRFSPKSPDKAHLNLHINSLELGDSAVYFCASSQEGYGNQPQHFGDGTRLSIL.

The chain has TRBV18 and TRBJ1-1; D unresolved. Trimming removed 3 bases at V and 1 base at J, with 6 bases between. Per germline, CDR1 KGHSH and CDR2 LQKENI. This CDR3 is built from 13 residues. The CDR3 spells CASSPGKNTEAFF. CDR3 coding DNA: TGTGCCAGCTCACCGGGCAAGAACACTGAAGCTTTCTTT.

There are many counts of this clonotype. The chain couples TRBV12-3 or TRBV12-4 to TRBJ1-2, with a weak D call TRBD1 (5 bases). CDR3 length: 11 amino acids. Trimming removed 8 bases from V and 5 bases from J, with 9 bases in between. CDR3: CASGDRYGYTF. The CDR3 region has the DNA TGTGCCAGCGGGGACCGGTATGGCTACACCTTC.